This TCR beta chain was identified in a study of post-analysis software for immune sequencing data. J was trimmed by 4 bases and V by 0 bases; bases with no gene match: 18. Germline V gives CDR1 SGHDT, CDR2 YYEEEE. This CDR3 contains 20 residues. Unique molecular identifiers tagged the TCR beta cDNA libraries. TCRdb recomputed calls from the PCR reads with MiXCR, one row per CDR3 protein. The sample yields around 500,000 distinct CDR3 sequences, around 31% seen once. Turning to this clonotype: The antigen remains unidentified.

Regarding the study as a whole: In patients, TRBV5-6, TRBV5-1 and TRBV20-1 belonged to roughly five TRBV segments found more frequently than in controls.

This TCR was recovered from a girl aged 2-17 years with multiple sclerosis. V is TRBV5-6 and J is TRBJ1-1; 10 bases match TRBD1. Sample: blood. The CDR3 sequence: CASSLDGTGAQSWVSTEAFF. CDR3 nucleotide sequence: TGTGCCAGCAGCTTGGATGGGACAGGGGCGCAGAGTTGGGTGAGCACTGAAGCTTTCTTT.